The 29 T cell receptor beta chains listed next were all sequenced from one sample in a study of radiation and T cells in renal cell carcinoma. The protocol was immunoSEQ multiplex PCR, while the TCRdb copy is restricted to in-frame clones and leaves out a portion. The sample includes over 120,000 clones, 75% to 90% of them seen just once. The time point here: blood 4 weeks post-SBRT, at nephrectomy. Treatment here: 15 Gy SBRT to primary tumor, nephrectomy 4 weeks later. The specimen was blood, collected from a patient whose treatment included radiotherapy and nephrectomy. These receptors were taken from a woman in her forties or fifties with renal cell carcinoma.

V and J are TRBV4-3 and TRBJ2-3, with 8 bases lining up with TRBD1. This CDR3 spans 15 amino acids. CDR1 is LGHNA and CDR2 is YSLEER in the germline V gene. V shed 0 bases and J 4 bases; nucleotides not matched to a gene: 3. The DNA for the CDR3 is TGCGCCAGCAGCCAAGATCAGGGGGCCCCAGATACGCAGTATTTT. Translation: CASSQDQGAPDTQYF.

The CDR3 sequence is CASSTTSGDSYNSPLHF. CDR3 sequence (DNA): TGTGCCAGCAGTACCACTTCCGGGGACAGTTATAATTCACCCCTCCACTTT. The chain uses TRBV7-2 and TRBJ1-6; 7 bases map to TRBD1. The germline V gene has CDR1 SGHTA and CDR2 FQGNSA. V shed 6 bases, J shed 4 bases, and the junction held 12 bases outside the gene matches. This CDR3 has 17 residues.

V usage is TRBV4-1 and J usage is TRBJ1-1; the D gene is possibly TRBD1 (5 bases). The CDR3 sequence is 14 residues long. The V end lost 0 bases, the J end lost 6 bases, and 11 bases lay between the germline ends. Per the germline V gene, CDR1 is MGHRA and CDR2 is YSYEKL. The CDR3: CASSQDEGMAEAFF. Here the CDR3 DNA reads TGCGCCAGCAGCCAAGATGAGGGGATGGCTGAAGCTTTCTTT.

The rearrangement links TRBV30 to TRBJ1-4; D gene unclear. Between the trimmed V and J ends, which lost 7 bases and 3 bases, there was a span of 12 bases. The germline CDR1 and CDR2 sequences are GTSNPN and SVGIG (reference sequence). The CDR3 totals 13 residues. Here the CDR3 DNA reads TGTGCCTATCTTGGGAAGGCTAATGAAAAACTGTTTTTT. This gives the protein CAYLGKANEKLFF.

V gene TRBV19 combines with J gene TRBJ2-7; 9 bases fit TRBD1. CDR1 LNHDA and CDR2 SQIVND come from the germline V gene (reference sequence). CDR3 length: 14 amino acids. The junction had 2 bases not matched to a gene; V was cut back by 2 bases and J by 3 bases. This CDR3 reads CASSITGGLYEQYF. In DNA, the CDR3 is TGTGCCAGTAGTATAACAGGGGGCCTCTACGAGCAGTACTTC.

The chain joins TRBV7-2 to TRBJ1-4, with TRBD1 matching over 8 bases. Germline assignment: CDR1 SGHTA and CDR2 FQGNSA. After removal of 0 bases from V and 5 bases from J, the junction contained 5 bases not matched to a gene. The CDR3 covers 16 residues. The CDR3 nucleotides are TGTGCCAGCAGCTTAGCATCGGGGACAGGCAATGAAAAACTGTTTTTT. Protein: CASSLASGTGNEKLFF.

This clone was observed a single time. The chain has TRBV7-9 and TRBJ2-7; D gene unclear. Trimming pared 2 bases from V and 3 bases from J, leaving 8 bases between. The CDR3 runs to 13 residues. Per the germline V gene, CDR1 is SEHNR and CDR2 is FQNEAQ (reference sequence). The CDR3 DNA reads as TGTGCCAGCAGCTTAAGGGCCAACTACGAGCAGTACTTC. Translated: CASSLRANYEQYF.

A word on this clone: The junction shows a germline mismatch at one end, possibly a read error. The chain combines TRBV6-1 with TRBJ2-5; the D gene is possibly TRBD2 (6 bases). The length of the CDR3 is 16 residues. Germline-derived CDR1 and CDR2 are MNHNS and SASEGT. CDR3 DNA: TGTGCCGGCAGTGAAATTTTGCGCGGGACCCAAGAGACCCAGTACTTC. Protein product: CAGSEILRGTQETQYF.

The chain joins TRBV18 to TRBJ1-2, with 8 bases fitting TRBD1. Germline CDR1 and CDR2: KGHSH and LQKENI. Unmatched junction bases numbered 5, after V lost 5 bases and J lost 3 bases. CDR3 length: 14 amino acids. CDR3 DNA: TGTGCCAGCTCAAATCAGGGGGCTGACTATGGCTACACCTTC. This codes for CASSNQGADYGYTF.

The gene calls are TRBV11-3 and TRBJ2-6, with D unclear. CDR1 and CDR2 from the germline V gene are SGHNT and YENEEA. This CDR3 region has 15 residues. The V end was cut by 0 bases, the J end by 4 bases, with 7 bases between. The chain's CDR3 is CASSLDSAGANVLTF. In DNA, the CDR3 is TGTGCCAGCAGCTTAGACTCCGCGGGGGCCAACGTCCTGACTTTC.

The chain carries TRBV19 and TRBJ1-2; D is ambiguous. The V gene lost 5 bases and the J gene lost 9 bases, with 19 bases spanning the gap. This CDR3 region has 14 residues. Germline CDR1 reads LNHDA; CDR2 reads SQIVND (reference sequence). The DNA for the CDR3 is TGTGCCAGTAGTGCAAGGCGCCTCGAGATGTGCTACACCTTC. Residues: CASSARRLEMCYTF.

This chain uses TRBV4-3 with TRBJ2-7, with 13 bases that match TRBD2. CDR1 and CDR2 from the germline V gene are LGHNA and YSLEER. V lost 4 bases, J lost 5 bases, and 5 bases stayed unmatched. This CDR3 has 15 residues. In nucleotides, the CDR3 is TGCGCCAGCAGCCGGGGACTAGCGGGGTACGACGAGCAGTACTTC. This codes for CASSRGLAGYDEQYF.

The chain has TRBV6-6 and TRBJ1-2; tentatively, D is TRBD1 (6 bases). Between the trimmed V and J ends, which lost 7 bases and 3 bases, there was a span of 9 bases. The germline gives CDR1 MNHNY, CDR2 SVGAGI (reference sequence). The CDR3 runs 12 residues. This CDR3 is CASTYRDYGYTF. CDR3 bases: TGTGCCAGCACATACAGGGACTATGGCTACACCTTC.

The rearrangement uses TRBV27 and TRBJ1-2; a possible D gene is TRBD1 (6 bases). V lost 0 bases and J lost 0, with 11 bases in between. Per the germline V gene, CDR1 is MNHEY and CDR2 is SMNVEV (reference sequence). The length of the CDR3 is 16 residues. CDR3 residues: CASSLSGGASNYGYTF. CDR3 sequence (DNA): TGTGCCAGCAGTTTATCAGGGGGAGCCTCTAACTATGGCTACACCTTC.

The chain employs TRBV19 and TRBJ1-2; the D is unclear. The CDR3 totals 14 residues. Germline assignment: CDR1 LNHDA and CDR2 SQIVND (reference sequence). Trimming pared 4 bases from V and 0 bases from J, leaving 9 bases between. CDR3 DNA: TGTGCCAGTAGTACGCCCGGAGCTAACTATGGCTACACCTTC. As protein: CASSTPGANYGYTF.

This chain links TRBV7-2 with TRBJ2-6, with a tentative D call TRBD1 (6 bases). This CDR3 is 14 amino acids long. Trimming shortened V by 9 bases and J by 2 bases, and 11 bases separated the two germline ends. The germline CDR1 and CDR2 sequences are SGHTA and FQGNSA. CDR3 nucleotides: TGTGCCAGGGGGCAGGGGACTGGGGCCAACGTCCTGACTTTC. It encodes CARGQGTGANVLTF.

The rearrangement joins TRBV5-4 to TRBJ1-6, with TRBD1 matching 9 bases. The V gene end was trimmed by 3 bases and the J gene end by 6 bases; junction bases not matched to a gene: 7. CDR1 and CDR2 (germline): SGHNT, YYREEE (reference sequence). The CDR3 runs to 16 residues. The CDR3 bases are TGTGCCAGCAGCTCGTCACAGGGGGCGGGTAATTCACCCCTCCACTTT. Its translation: CASSSSQGAGNSPLHF.

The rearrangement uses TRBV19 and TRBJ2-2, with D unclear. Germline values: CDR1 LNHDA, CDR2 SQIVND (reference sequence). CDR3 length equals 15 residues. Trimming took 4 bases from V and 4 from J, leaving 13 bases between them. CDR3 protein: CASSTPGPSTGELFF. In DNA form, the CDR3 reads TGTGCCAGTAGTACCCCGGGTCCGAGCACCGGGGAGCTGTTTTTT.

CDR3 DNA sequence: TGTGCCAGCAGCTTCGACCCTAACTCTGAAGCTTTCTTT. Residues: CASSFDPNSEAFF. V is TRBV5-5 and J is TRBJ1-1; D is uncertain. The CDR3 loop spans 13 amino acids. V lost 2 bases and J lost 6, with 11 bases in between. CDR1 and CDR2 (germline): SGHKS, YYEKEE (reference sequence).

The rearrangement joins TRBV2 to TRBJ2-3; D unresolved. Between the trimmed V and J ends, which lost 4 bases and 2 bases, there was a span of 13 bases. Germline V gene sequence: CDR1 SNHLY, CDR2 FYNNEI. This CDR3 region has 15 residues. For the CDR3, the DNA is TGTGCCAGCAGTGTAAACCTAACCCCCACAGATACGCAGTATTTT. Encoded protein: CASSVNLTPTDTQYF.

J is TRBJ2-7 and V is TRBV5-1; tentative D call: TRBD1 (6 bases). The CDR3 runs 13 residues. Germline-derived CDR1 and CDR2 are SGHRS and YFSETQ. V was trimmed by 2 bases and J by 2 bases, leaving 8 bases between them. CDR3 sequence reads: CASSLRDTYEQYF. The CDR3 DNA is TGCGCCAGCAGCTTACGGGACACCTACGAGCAGTACTTC.

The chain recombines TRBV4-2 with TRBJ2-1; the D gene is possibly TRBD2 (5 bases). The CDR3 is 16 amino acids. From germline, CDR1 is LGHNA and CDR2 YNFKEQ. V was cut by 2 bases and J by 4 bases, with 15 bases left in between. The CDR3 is CASSQQFGLTYNEQFF. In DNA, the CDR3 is TGTGCCAGCAGCCAACAGTTCGGACTCACTTACAATGAGCAGTTCTTC.

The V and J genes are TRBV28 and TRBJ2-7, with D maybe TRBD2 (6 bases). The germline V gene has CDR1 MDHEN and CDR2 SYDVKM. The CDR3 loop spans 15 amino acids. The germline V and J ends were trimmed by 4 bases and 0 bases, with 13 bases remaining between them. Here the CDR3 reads CASSSQRTNSYEQYF. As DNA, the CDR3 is TGTGCCAGCAGTTCACAAAGGACTAACTCCTACGAGCAGTACTTC.

CDR3 sequence (DNA): TGTGCCAGCAGTGAGACGGGGCGGAATGTCTATGGCTACACCTTC. Amino acids: CASSETGRNVYGYTF. V usage is TRBV2 and J usage is TRBJ1-2; a weak D match, TRBD1 (5 bases). The germline V gene encodes CDR1 SNHLY and CDR2 FYNNEI. This CDR3 spans 15 amino acids. V lost 3 bases and J 4 bases, leaving 15 bases between the germline ends.

CDR3 in DNA: TGCAGTGCCGGGGAGACCCAGTACTTC. It codes for CSAGETQYF. The rearrangement uses TRBV20-1 and TRBJ2-5; no clear D gene. This CDR3 contains 9 residues. V was shortened by 6 bases and J by 5 bases, with 4 bases between the two germline ends. Germline lookup yields CDR1 DFQATT and CDR2 SNEGSKA (reference sequence).

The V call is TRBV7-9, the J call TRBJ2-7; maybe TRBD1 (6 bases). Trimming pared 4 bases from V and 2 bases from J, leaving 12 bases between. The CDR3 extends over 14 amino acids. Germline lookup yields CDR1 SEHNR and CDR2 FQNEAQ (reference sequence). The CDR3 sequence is CASSSGTFTYEQYF. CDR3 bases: TGTGCCAGCAGCTCGGGGACATTTACCTACGAGCAGTACTTC. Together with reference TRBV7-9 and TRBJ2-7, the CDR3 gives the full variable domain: DTGVSQNPRHKITKRGQNVTFRCDPISEHNRLYWYRQTLGQGPEFLTYFQNEAQLEKSRLLSDRFSAERPKGSFSTLEIQRTEQGDSAMYLCASSSGTFTYEQYFGPGTRLTVT.

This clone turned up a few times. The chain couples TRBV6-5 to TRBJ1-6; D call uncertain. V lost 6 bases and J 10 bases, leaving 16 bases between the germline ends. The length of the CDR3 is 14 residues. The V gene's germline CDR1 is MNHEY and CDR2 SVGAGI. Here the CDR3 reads CASRTGLRESPLHF. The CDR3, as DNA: TGTGCCAGCAGAACCGGGCTAAGAGAATCACCCCTCCACTTT.

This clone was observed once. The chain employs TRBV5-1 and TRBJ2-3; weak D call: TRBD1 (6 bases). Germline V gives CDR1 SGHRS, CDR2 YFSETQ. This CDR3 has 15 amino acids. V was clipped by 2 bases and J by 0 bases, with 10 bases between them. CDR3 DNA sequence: TGCGCCAGCAGCTTTACAGGGTCGAGCACAGATACGCAGTATTTT. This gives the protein CASSFTGSSTDTQYF.

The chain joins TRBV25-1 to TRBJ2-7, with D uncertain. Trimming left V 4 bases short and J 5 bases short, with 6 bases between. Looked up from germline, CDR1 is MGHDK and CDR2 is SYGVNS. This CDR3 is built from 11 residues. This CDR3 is CASSGWNEQYF. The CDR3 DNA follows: TGTGCCAGCAGTGGGTGGAACGAGCAGTACTTC.